A single TCR beta chain is shown here with its context. The antigen is unknown. Some clones are missing from TCRdb's copy, which holds only in-frame ones; the method was immunoSEQ multiplex PCR. The table has under 50,000 clones, 88% seen once. These data are taken from a study of T cell responses to AZD1222 COVID-19 vaccine. CDR3 length: 14 residues. Germline-derived CDR1 and CDR2 are MNHNS and SASEGT. Deletions cut 0 bases from V and 3 bases from J, with 9 bases between. Study results and caveats: Repertoire sampling occurred only after the peak T cell response. CD4 TCRs linked to vaccination spanned spike, dominating at 160-218 and 743-854. Targeting of unmutated variant regions was reportedly seen in nearly half of spike-specific TCRs. Clonal diversity was possibly underestimated, and white British individuals and females predominated among donors.

J is TRBJ2-7 and V is TRBV6-1; D is uncertain. The sequencing here drew on peripheral blood, taken 28 days after the second dose of the MenACWY control vaccine. The TCR originated in an adult who received the MenACWY meningococcal vaccine as a control. CDR3 amino acids: CASSEAGSYYEQYF. CDR3 DNA: TGTGCCAGCAGTGAAGCGGGCAGCTACTACGAGCAGTACTTC.